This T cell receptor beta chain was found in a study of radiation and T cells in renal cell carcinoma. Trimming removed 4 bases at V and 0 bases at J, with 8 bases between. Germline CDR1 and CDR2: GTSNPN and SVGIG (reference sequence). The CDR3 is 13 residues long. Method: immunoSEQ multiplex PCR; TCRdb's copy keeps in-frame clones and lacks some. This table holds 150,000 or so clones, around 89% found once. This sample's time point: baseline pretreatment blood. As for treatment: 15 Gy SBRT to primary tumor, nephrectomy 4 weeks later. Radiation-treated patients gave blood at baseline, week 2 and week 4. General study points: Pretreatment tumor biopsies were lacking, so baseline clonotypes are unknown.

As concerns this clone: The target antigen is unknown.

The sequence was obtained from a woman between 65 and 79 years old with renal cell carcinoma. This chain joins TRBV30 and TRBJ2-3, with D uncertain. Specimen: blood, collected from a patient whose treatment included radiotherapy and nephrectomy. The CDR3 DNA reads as TGTGCCTGGAATAGGGAAAGCACAGATACGCAGTATTTT. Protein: CAWNRESTDTQYF.